This TCR beta chain was obtained from a study of T cells in Graves' hyperthyroidism and ophthalmopathy. Authors of the study amplified TCR beta CDR3 regions from RNA transcripts. In the first-round RT-PCR of the TCR CDR3, the HTBI primer set was used. MiXCR was run by TCRdb on the multiplex PCR reads, yielding one entry per CDR3 protein. The sample has roughly 560,000 distinct CDR3 sequences; 14% to 15% are singletons. Uncontrolled infection, other autoimmune disease, pregnancy and lactation each barred patients from inclusion. Findings of the study overall: In the blood, most expanded thyroid clonotypes above 0.001 appeared as well.

The V gene's germline CDR1 is LNHNV and CDR2 YYDKDF (reference sequence). The CDR3 sequence is 13 residues long. Trimming left V 6 bases short and J 4 bases short, with 12 bases between. This clonotype was counted at least ten times. The antigen is not known. The chain combines TRBV15 with TRBJ1-2, with D unclear. This receptor was obtained from a woman aged 40-49 years with Graves' ophthalmopathy. The specimen was blood. CDR3 protein: CATSSGGIYGYTF. The CDR3 DNA is TGTGCCACCAGTTCTGGTGGCATCTATGGCTACACCTTC.